The T cell receptor (beta chain) described here comes from a study of cytomegalovirus exposure and HLA in healthy donors. Worth noting for this clone: Its antigen remains unidentified.

Overall study results and limits: Some V segments (TRBV6-2 and TRBV6-3 among them) were excluded as indistinguishable.

Vbeta (60) and Jbeta (13) primers were used in the PCR. Sequenced by immunoSEQ multiplex PCR; TCRdb stores in-frame clones only, minus some. Across 80,000 or so clones, the top ten clones capture around 1.1% of the sample. The CDR3 is 13 residues long. The ends lost 4 bases at V and 3 bases at J; junction bases unmatched: 4. CDR1 is SGHRS, CDR2 YFSETQ, per germline. Sequencing used PBMCs. The chain is built from TRBV5-1 and TRBJ2-7, with 7 bases that match TRBD1. The source of this sequence is a woman under 40 in good health and CMV-seronegative. The CDR3 nucleotides read TGCGCCAGCAGCGGGGACAGTCACTACGAGCAGTACTTC. Its translation: CASSGDSHYEQYF. Supplemented by reference TRBV5-1 and TRBJ2-7, the full variable domain reads KAGVTQTPRYLIKTRGQQVTLSCSPISGHRSVSWYQQTPGQGLQFLFEYFSETQRNKGNFPGRFSGRQFSNSRSEMNVSTLELGDSALYLCASSGDSHYEQYFGPGTRLTVT.